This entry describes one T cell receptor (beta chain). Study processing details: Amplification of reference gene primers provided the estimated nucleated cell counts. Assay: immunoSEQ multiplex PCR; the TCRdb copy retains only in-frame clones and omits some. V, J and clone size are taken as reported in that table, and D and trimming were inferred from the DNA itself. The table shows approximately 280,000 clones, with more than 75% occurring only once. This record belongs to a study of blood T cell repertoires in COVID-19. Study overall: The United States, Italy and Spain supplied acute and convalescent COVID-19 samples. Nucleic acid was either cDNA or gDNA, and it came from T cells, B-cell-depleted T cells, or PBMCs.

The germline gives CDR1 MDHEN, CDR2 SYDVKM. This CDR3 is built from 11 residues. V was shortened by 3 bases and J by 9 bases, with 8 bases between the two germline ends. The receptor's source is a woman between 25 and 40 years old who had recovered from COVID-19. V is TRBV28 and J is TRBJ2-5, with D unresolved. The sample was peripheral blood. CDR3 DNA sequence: TGTGCCAGCAGTTTTTCCGGGTCCCAGTACTTC. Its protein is CASSFSGSQYF. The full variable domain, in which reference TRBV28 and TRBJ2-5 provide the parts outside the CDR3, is DVKVTQSSRYLVKRTGEKVFLECVQDMDHENMFWYRQDPGLGLRLIYFSYDVKMKEKGDIPEGYSVSREKKERFSLILESASTNQTSMYLCASSFSGSQYFGPGTRLLVL.